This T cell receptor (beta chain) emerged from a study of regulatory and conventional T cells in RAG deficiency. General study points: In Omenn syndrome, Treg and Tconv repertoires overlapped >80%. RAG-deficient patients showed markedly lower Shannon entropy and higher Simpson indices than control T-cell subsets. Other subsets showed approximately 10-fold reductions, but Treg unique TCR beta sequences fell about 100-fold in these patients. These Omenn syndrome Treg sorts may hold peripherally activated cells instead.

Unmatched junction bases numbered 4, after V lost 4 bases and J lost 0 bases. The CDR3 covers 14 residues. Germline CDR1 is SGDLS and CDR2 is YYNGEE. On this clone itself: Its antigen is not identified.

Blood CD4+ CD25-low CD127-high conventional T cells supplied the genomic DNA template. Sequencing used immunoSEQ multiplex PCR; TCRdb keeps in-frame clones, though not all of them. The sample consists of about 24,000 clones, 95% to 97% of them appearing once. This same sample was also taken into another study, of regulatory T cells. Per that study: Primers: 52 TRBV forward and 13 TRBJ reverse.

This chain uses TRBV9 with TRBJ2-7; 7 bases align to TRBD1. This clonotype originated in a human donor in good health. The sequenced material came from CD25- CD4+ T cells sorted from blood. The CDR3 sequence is CASSTGQVSYEQYF. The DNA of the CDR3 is TGTGCCAGCAGCACTGGACAGGTCTCCTACGAGCAGTACTTC.